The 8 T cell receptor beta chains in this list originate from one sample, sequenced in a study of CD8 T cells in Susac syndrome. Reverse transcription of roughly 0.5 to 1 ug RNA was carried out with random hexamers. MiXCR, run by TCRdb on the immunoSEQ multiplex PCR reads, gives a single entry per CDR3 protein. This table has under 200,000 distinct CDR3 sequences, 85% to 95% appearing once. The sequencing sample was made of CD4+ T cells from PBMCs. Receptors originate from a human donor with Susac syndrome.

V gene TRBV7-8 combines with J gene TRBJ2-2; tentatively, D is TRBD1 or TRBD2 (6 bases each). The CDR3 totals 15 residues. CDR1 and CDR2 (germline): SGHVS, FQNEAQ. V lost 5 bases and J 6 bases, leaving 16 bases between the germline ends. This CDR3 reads CASSPQWGAPGELFF. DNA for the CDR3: TGTGCCAGCAGCCCTCAGTGGGGGGCGCCCGGGGAGCTGTTTTTT.

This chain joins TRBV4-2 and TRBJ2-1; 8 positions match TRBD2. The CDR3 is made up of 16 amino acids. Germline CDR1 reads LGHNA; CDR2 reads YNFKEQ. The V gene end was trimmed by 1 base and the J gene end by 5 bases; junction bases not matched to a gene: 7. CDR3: CASSQGNGGGNNEQFF. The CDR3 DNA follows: TGTGCCAGCAGCCAAGGAAACGGGGGGGGTAACAATGAGCAGTTCTTC.

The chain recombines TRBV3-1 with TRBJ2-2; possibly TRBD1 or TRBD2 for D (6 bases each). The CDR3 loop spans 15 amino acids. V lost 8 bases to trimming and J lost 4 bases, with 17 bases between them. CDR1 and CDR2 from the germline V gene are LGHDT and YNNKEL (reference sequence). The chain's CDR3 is CASSRGGPSTGELFF. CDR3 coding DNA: TGTGCCAGCTCACGAGGGGGGCCCAGCACCGGGGAGCTGTTTTTT.

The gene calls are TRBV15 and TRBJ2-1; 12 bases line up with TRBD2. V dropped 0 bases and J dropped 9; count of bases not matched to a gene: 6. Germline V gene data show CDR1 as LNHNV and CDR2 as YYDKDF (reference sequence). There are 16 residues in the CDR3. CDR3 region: CATSRDRPSGGGEQFF. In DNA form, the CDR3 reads TGTGCCACCAGCAGAGATAGGCCTAGCGGGGGGGGTGAGCAGTTCTTC.

In DNA, the CDR3 is TGTGCCAGTAGACAGGGGAACTATGGCTACACCTTC. It specifies CASRQGNYGYTF. The chain combines TRBV6-6 with TRBJ1-2; 8 bases match TRBD1. Germline lookup yields CDR1 MNHNY and CDR2 SVGAGI (reference sequence). J lost 2 bases, V lost 9 bases, and 2 bases had no gene match. The CDR3 sequence is 12 residues long.

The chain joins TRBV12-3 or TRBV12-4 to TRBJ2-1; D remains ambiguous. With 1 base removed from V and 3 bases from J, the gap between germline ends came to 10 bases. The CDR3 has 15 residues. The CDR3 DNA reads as TGTGCCAGCAGTTTAGGTGGCGGATACTACAATGAGCAGTTCTTC. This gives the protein CASSLGGGYYNEQFF.

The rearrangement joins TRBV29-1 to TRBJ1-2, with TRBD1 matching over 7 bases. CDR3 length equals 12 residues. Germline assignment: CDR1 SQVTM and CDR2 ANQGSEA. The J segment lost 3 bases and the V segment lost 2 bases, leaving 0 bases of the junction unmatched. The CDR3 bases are TGCAGCGTTGAAACAGGGGACTATGGCTACACCTTC. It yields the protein CSVETGDYGYTF. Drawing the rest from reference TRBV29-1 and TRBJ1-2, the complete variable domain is SAVISQKPSRDICQRGTSLTIQCQVDSQVTMMFWYRQQPGQSLTLIATANQGSEATYESGFVIDKFPISRPNLTFSTLTVSNMSPEDSSIYLCSVETGDYGYTFGSGTRLTVV.

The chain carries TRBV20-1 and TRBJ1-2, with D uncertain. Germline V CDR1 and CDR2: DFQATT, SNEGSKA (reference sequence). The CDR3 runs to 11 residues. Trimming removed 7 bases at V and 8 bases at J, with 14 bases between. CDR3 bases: TGCAGTGTCCGAGGAGGGAAAGGCTACACCTTC. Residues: CSVRGGKGYTF.